Listed here are 10 T cell receptor beta chains from one sample, sequenced in a study of HIV-infected patients and healthy controls. TCRdb processed the 5' RACE reads anew with MiXCR; each CDR3 protein has one entry. Seen here are 15,000 to 20,000 distinct CDR3 sequences, around 15% observed once, and the top ten hold approximately 24%. The specimen sequenced was CD8+ T cells from blood. The source of these receptors is a human donor in good health.

This chain uses TRBV3-1 with TRBJ2-2, with 10 nucleotides matching TRBD2. This CDR3 spans 14 amino acids. Trimming took 6 bases from V and 5 from J; bases not matched to a gene: 3. Germline loops: CDR1 LGHDT, CDR2 YNNKEL (reference sequence). CDR3 nucleotide sequence: TGTGCCAGCAGGCTAGCGGGAGTTACCGGGGAGCTGTTTTTT. As protein: CASRLAGVTGELFF.

This clonotype was observed many times. The chain combines TRBV29-1 with TRBJ2-1, with 14 bases aligning to TRBD2. CDR3 length: 17 residues. V lost 0 bases, J lost 9 bases, and 10 bases stayed unmatched. CDR1 and CDR2 from the germline V gene are SQVTM and ANQGSEA. In nucleotides, the CDR3 is TGCAGCGTTGAAGATTGGACTAGCGGGAGGTCCTATGGTGAGCAGTTCTTC. It translates to CSVEDWTSGRSYGEQFF.

The table lists this clonotype with many counts. This chain joins TRBV15 and TRBJ2-1, with D maybe TRBD2 (5 bases). The CDR3 totals 15 residues. CDR1 and CDR2 (germline): LNHNV, YYDKDF (reference sequence). V lost 3 bases and J 2 bases, leaving 11 bases between the germline ends. CDR3 sequence: CATSRAAGPYNEQFF. CDR3 in DNA: TGTGCCACCAGCAGGGCGGCGGGCCCCTACAATGAGCAGTTCTTC.

This clonotype was picked up many times. The rearrangement links TRBV7-9 to TRBJ1-1, with D hard to call. Germline CDR1 reads SEHNR; CDR2 reads FQNEAQ (reference sequence). This CDR3 comprises 13 residues. Between the trimmed V and J ends, which lost 6 bases and 1 base, there was a span of 9 bases. The CDR3 sequence: CASRPTANTEAFF. The DNA for the CDR3 is TGTGCCAGCAGGCCTACAGCGAACACTGAAGCTTTCTTT.

This clonotype was counted only a few times. The rearrangement links TRBV29-1 to TRBJ2-1, with D perhaps matching TRBD1 (5 bases). Germline assignment: CDR1 SQVTM and CDR2 ANQGSEA. This CDR3 has 15 residues. V lost 2 bases, J lost 6 bases, and 17 bases lay in between. The CDR3 spells CSVETGGATINEQFF. Here the CDR3 DNA reads TGCAGCGTTGAAACTGGTGGGGCAACAATCAATGAGCAGTTCTTC.

This clonotype has only a few counts. The gene calls are TRBV25-1 and TRBJ2-5, with D unclear. V lost 7 bases to trimming and J lost 0 bases, with 12 bases between them. The CDR3 extends over 14 amino acids. In germline, CDR1 is MGHDK, CDR2 SYGVNS. The CDR3 is CASTPTRYQETQYF. The CDR3 bases are TGTGCCAGCACCCCGACCCGGTACCAAGAGACCCAGTACTTC.

This clonotype turned up a few times. V and J are TRBV7-9 and TRBJ2-5; D unresolved. The CDR3 extends over 15 amino acids. The germline V gene encodes CDR1 SEHNR and CDR2 FQNEAQ (reference sequence). Trimming pared 0 bases from V and 6 bases from J, leaving 14 bases between. CDR3 sequence (DNA): TGTGCCAGCAGCTTAGCGTCCTCAGGCCTTAAGACCCAGTACTTC. Translating it yields CASSLASSGLKTQYF.

At least ten counts were recorded for this clonotype. This chain links TRBV5-6 with TRBJ2-7, with 9 bases lining up with TRBD1. The length of the CDR3 is 16 residues. The germline CDR1 and CDR2 sequences are SGHDT and YYEEEE. With V trimmed by 0 bases and J by 5 bases, 9 bases remained unmatched. The DNA of the CDR3 is TGTGCCAGCAGCTTGGAATTTCTACAGGGGGCCCACGAGCAGTACTTC. It codes for CASSLEFLQGAHEQYF.

V gene TRBV15 combines with J gene TRBJ1-5; no firm D call. Trimming stripped 5 bases from V and 0 bases from J, with 17 bases between. The germline V gene encodes CDR1 LNHNV and CDR2 YYDKDF (reference sequence). The CDR3 loop spans 17 amino acids. The CDR3 spells CATSLTTVINSNQPQHF. In nucleotides, the CDR3 is TGTGCCACCAGCTTAACGACGGTAATCAATAGCAATCAGCCCCAGCATTTT. The full variable domain, completed using reference TRBV15 and TRBJ1-5, is DAMVIQNPRYQVTQFGKPVTLSCSQTLNHNVMYWYQQKSSQAPKLLFHYYDKDFNNEADTPDNFQSRRPNTSFCFLDIRSPGLGDTAMYLCATSLTTVINSNQPQHFGDGTRLSIL.

This clonotype was observed a handful of times. The gene calls are TRBV19 and TRBJ2-7, with D tentatively TRBD2 (8 bases). CDR3 length equals 14 residues. The V end lost 10 bases, the J end lost 2 bases, and 18 bases lay between the germline ends. Germline CDR1 reads LNHDA; CDR2 reads SQIVND (reference sequence). The CDR3 DNA reads as TGTGCCACCTCGGGGGGGACAGCTGCCTACGAGCAGTACTTC. Translating it yields CATSGGTAAYEQYF.